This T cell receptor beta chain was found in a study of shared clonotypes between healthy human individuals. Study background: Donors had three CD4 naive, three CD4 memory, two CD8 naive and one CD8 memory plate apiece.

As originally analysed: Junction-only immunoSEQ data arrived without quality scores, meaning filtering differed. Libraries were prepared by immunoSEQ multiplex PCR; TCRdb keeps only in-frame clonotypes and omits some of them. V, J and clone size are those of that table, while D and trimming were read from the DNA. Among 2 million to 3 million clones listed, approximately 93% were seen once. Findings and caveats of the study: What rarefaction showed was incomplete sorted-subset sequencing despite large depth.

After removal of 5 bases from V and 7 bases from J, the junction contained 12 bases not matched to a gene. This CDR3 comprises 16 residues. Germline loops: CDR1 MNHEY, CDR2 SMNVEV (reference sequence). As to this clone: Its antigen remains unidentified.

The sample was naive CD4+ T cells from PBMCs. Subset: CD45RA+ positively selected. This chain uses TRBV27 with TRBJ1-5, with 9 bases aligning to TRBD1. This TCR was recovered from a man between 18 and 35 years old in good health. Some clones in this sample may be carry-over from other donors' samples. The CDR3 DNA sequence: TGTGCCAGCAGTCCTTGGACAGGGGTCCGCGCCCAGCCCCAGCATTTT. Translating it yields CASSPWTGVRAQPQHF.